This entry lists 10 T cell receptor beta chains sequenced from one sample in a study of T cells in Graves' hyperthyroidism and ophthalmopathy. Authors of the study amplified TCR beta CDR3 regions from RNA transcripts. The HTBI set primed first-round TCR CDR3 RT-PCR. MiXCR, applied by TCRdb to the multiplex PCR reads, yields one record per CDR3 protein. The table records some 370,000 distinct CDR3 sequences, approximately 18% of them present only once. The sequenced sample consisted of blood. All receptors derive from a woman in her thirties with Graves' hyperthyroidism that later progressed to Graves' ophthalmopathy.

This clonotype was picked up a small number of times. The chain employs TRBV20-1 and TRBJ2-2, with a possible D match to TRBD2 (6 bases). In germline, CDR1 is DFQATT, CDR2 SNEGSKA (reference sequence). The CDR3 extends over 15 amino acids. V was pared by 0 bases and J by 1 base, with 9 bases between. The CDR3 region is CSAREGRGNTGELFF. DNA for the CDR3: TGCAGTGCTAGAGAAGGGCGGGGGAACACCGGGGAGCTGTTTTTT.

This clonotype was seen many times. The chain recombines TRBV7-9 with TRBJ1-6, with D perhaps matching TRBD1 (6 bases). In germline, CDR1 is SEHNR, CDR2 FQNEAQ (reference sequence). Deletions cut 4 bases from V and 9 bases from J, with 13 bases between. The CDR3 extends over 14 amino acids. The CDR3 DNA follows: TGTGCCAGCAGCTCCCAGGGGCAGCTTTCACCCCTCCACTTT. Its protein product is CASSSQGQLSPLHF.

A remark on this clonotype: It may be a read error: a sequence one base away is much more abundant. The rearrangement uses TRBV20-1 and TRBJ2-7, with a weak D call TRBD2 (6 bases). Trimming cost V 1 base and J 1 base, with 17 bases left between them. The germline V gene has CDR1 DFQATT and CDR2 SNEGSKA (reference sequence). This CDR3 has 16 residues. As DNA, the CDR3 is TGCAGTGCTAGAGTACTCTGGAGGGCCGTATCCTACGAGCAGTACTTC. It codes for CSARVLWRAVSYEQYF.

This clonotype was picked up many times. V gene TRBV27 combines with J gene TRBJ1-1; D is unclear. V was cut by 5 bases and J by 4 bases, with 14 bases left in between. Germline V gene lookup returns CDR1 MNHEY and CDR2 SMNVEV (reference sequence). This CDR3 is built from 14 residues. The DNA for the CDR3 is TGTGCCAGCAGTCCATACCCCGGAGGCACTGAAGCTTTCTTT. Translation gives CASSPYPGGTEAFF.

The J gene is TRBJ2-2, the V gene TRBV7-9, with TRBD2 identical over 13 bases. CDR3 length equals 18 residues. The germline V gene encodes CDR1 SEHNR and CDR2 FQNEAQ (reference sequence). The V segment lost 4 bases and the J segment 5 bases; nucleotides outside the gene matches: 10. The chain's CDR3 is CASSSRLAGGERTGELFF. The CDR3 nucleotides are TGTGCCAGCAGCTCCCGACTAGCGGGAGGAGAACGGACCGGGGAGCTGTTTTTT.

This clonotype was detected many times. The rearrangement links TRBV5-1 to TRBJ2-3; 8 positions agree with TRBD2. CDR1 SGHRS and CDR2 YFSETQ come from the germline V gene. The V segment lost 4 bases and the J segment 0 bases; nucleotides outside the gene matches: 4. The CDR3 extends over 15 amino acids. The CDR3 nucleotides are TGCGCCAGCAGCATGACTAGCGTTAGCACAGATACGCAGTATTTT. The encoded protein is CASSMTSVSTDTQYF.

Ten or more counts support this clonotype. This chain uses TRBV5-1 with TRBJ2-3; D is perhaps TRBD1 (5 bases). Trimming pared 4 bases from V and 6 bases from J, leaving 15 bases between. The CDR3 length is 14 residues. Germline CDR1 SGHRS, CDR2 YFSETQ. The CDR3 nucleotides are TGCGCCAGCAGCCTAATTCAGGGATCGGATACGCAGTATTTT. Translated: CASSLIQGSDTQYF. The full variable domain, with the rest looked up from reference TRBV5-1 and TRBJ2-3, is KAGVTQTPRYLIKTRGQQVTLSCSPISGHRSVSWYQQTPGQGLQFLFEYFSETQRNKGNFPGRFSGRQFSNSRSEMNVSTLELGDSALYLCASSLIQGSDTQYFGPGTRLTVL.

The sample holds a few counts of this clonotype. This chain joins TRBV19 and TRBJ2-7; tentatively, D is TRBD2 (5 bases). The CDR3 is 13 residues long. V gave up 6 bases and J gave up 0 bases, with 9 bases separating them. From germline, CDR1 is LNHDA and CDR2 SQIVND (reference sequence). CDR3 sequence reads: CASRAEDSYEQYF. The CDR3, as DNA: TGTGCCAGTAGGGCGGAGGACTCCTACGAGCAGTACTTC.

This clonotype was observed many times. The rearrangement uses TRBV28 and TRBJ1-5; D is unresolved. The germline gives CDR1 MDHEN, CDR2 SYDVKM. V shed 3 bases and J shed 1 base, with 13 bases lying between them. The CDR3 extends over 16 amino acids. The CDR3 region is CASSLWRVGSNQPQHF. DNA for the CDR3: TGTGCCAGCAGTTTGTGGAGGGTCGGGAGCAATCAGCCCCAGCATTTT.

Ten or more counts support this clonotype. This rearrangement joins TRBV6-2 or TRBV6-3 to TRBJ1-5, with 8 bases identical to TRBD1. Looked up from germline, CDR1 is MNHEY and CDR2 is SVGEGT. V gave up 5 bases and J gave up 0 bases; unmatched junction bases: 6. The CDR3 runs 16 residues. CDR3 bases: TGTGCCAGCAGTGATAAGGGACAGGCTAGCAATCAGCCCCAGCATTTT. Its translation: CASSDKGQASNQPQHF.